Listed below are T cell receptor beta chains from one sample, sequenced in a study of T-cell memory formation after mild COVID-19. MiXCR, run by TCRdb on the 5' RACE reads, gives a single entry per CDR3 protein. The table lists around 390,000 distinct CDR3 sequences, about 17% of them singletons, with roughly 21% in the top ten. Source material: PBMCs or a T cell subset sorted from them (not recorded which). The receptors shown here come from a man in his late teens or twenties who had mild COVID-19 (a few samples of this study predate the infection). Cell type and time point are not known. Both conserved end residues are part of each CDR3. Each record gives: V gene, J gene, clone size, D gene, CDR3 protein, CDR3 DNA. D genes are given only for firm matches. The size entry is marked missing in some rows and otherwise reads once, few, many or a size class.

TRBV4-2	TRBJ2-3	few	TRBD2	CASSLTSATSTDTQYF	TGTGCCAGCAGTCTTACTAGCGCAACTAGCACAGATACGCAGTATTTT
TRBV29-1	TRBJ2-3	NA	TRBD1	CSVADRVGPDTQYF	TGCAGCGTTGCGGACAGGGTGGGGCCCGATACGCAGTATTTT
TRBV7-9	TRBJ2-3	NA	NA	CASSLLQASTDTQYF	TGTGCCAGCAGCCTCCTTCAGGCTAGCACAGATACGCAGTATTTT
TRBV19	TRBJ2-5	NA	TRBD1	CASSIGTGGAETQYF	TGTGCCAGTAGTATCGGGACAGGGGGCGCGGAGACCCAGTACTTC
TRBV29-1	TRBJ1-1	once	NA	CSVEQAFF	TGCAGCGTTGAGCAAGCTTTCTTT
TRBV27	TRBJ1-2	NA	NA	CASSLSPGTIHGYTF	TGTGCCAGCAGTTTAAGCCCGGGAACTATTCATGGCTACACCTTC
TRBV6-5	TRBJ2-5	NA	TRBD2	CASNSAGTRGETQYF	TGTGCCAGCAATTCAGCCGGGACTAGGGGAGAGACCCAGTACTTC
TRBV12-3/TRBV12-4	TRBJ2-7	NA	TRBD2	CASSPLTSGGLGQYF	TGTGCCAGCAGTCCGTTGACTAGCGGGGGGCTGGGGCAGTACTTC
TRBV7-2	TRBJ2-7	few	NA	CASSLTRPNEQYF	TGTGCCAGCAGCTTGACACGGCCGAACGAGCAGTACTTC
TRBV7-2	TRBJ2-2	many	TRBD2	CASSSPFDGGGAYQTGELFF	TGTGCCAGCAGCTCTCCGTTTGACGGCGGGGGGGCCTATCAAACCGGGGAGCTGTTTTTT
TRBV6-2/TRBV6-3	TRBJ1-5	few	TRBD1	CASRRQGMDQPQHF	TGTGCCAGCAGACGACAGGGGATGGATCAGCCCCAGCATTTT
TRBV7-9	TRBJ2-4	few	NA	CASSLGEGLAKNIQYF	TGTGCCAGCAGCTTGGGAGAGGGGTTAGCCAAAAACATTCAGTACTTC
TRBV5-4	TRBJ2-3	few	TRBD2	CASSLAVSGGTDTQYF	TGTGCCAGCAGCTTGGCCGTTAGCGGGGGGACAGATACGCAGTATTTT
TRBV20-1	TRBJ2-1	NA	TRBD2	CSASSGESGANEQFF	TGCAGTGCCAGCAGCGGAGAGAGCGGGGCAAATGAGCAGTTCTTC
TRBV10-3	TRBJ1-5	few	TRBD1	CAISGTGDQPQHF	TGTGCCATCAGTGGGACAGGGGATCAGCCCCAGCATTTT
TRBV4-3	TRBJ1-3	many	NA	CASSQDWAGSGNTIYF	TGCGCCAGCAGCCAAGATTGGGCAGGTTCGGGAAACACCATATATTTT
TRBV14	TRBJ2-1	NA	TRBD1	CASSSMGTAPNNEQFF	TGTGCCAGCAGCTCCATGGGGACAGCCCCCAACAATGAGCAGTTCTTC
TRBV4-3	TRBJ2-3	few	TRBD1	CASSQDMRQGVIDTQYF	TGCGCCAGCAGCCAAGATATGCGACAGGGGGTCATAGATACGCAGTATTTT
TRBV15	TRBJ2-1	few	TRBD1	CATSRGRGDRGNNEQFF	TGTGCCACCAGCAGAGGACGCGGCGACAGGGGGAACAATGAGCAGTTCTTC
TRBV28	TRBJ1-2	NA	NA	CASSSRFRGREGYTF	TGTGCCAGCAGTTCGAGGTTTCGGGGCAGGGAGGGCTACACCTTC
TRBV29-1	TRBJ1-2	NA	TRBD1	CSAGGQNYGYTF	TGCAGCGCCGGGGGACAGAACTATGGCTACACCTTC
TRBV27	TRBJ2-5	few	NA	CAASRQGETQYF	TGTGCCGCGTCGAGGCAGGGGGAGACCCAGTACTTC
TRBV4-1	TRBJ2-5	few	NA	CASSQDIRGADQETQYF	TGCGCCAGCAGCCAAGATATCAGGGGCGCGGACCAAGAGACCCAGTACTTC
TRBV28	TRBJ1-2	few	NA	CASRPDWRGYTF	TGTGCCAGCAGACCGGACTGGCGAGGCTACACCTTC
TRBV7-2	TRBJ2-1	NA	TRBD2	CASSLARASGGASEQFF	TGTGCCAGCAGCTTAGCTAGGGCTAGCGGGGGGGCCTCGGAGCAGTTCTTC
TRBV6-6	TRBJ2-7	NA	NA	CASIRGHEQYF	TGTGCCAGCATTAGGGGACACGAGCAGTACTTC
TRBV9	TRBJ2-1	few	TRBD1	CASSVQTGEPYNEQFF	TGTGCCAGCAGCGTCCAGACAGGGGAGCCCTACAATGAGCAGTTCTTC
TRBV6-5	TRBJ1-2	few	NA	CASSYGQLNYGYTF	TGTGCCAGCAGTTACGGACAGCTGAACTATGGCTACACCTTC
TRBV3-1	TRBJ1-2	NA	NA	CASSQDRGGRGYTF	TGTGCCAGCAGCCAAGATAGAGGAGGACGGGGCTACACCTTC
TRBV27	TRBJ2-1	NA	NA	CASRKGLDNEQFF	TGTGCCAGCAGAAAGGGACTCGACAATGAGCAGTTCTTC
TRBV5-1	TRBJ1-1	NA	NA	CASSLSIVENTEAFF	TGCGCCAGCAGCTTGAGTATTGTCGAAAACACTGAAGCTTTCTTT
TRBV7-3	TRBJ2-4	few	NA	CASSPQVGQLQYF	TGTGCCAGCAGCCCTCAGGTGGGGCAGTTACAGTACTTC
TRBV28	TRBJ2-1	NA	TRBD2	CASSTLAGNSYNEQFF	TGTGCCAGCAGCACACTAGCGGGCAACTCCTACAATGAGCAGTTCTTC
TRBV6-5	TRBJ2-5	many	NA	CASSYSGRGETQYF	TGTGCCAGCAGTTACTCGGGCAGGGGAGAGACCCAGTACTTC
TRBV25-1	TRBJ2-7	few	NA	CASSAAGSSYEQYF	TGTGCCAGCAGCGCGGCAGGGTCCTCCTACGAGCAGTACTTC
TRBV4-2	TRBJ1-3	NA	NA	CASSQDMGRNKWGNTIYF	TGTGCCAGCAGCCAAGATATGGGGCGGAATAAATGGGGAAACACCATATATTTT
TRBV6-6	TRBJ2-1	few	NA	CASSLLASSYNEQFF	TGTGCCAGCAGTTTACTCGCGAGCTCCTACAATGAGCAGTTCTTC
TRBV12-3/TRBV12-4	TRBJ1-5	NA	NA	CASTRTGNSNQPQHF	TGTGCCAGCACCAGAACAGGGAATAGCAATCAGCCCCAGCATTTT
TRBV20-1	TRBJ2-3	many	TRBD2	CSAPGLADTQYF	TGCAGTGCTCCGGGACTAGCGGATACGCAGTATTTT
TRBV7-9	TRBJ2-5	few	NA	CASRTDIQETQYF	TGTGCCAGCAGAACGGACATACAAGAGACCCAGTACTTC
TRBV6-5	TRBJ1-1	NA	TRBD1	CASREQGAGYTEAFF	TGTGCCAGCAGAGAACAGGGGGCTGGGTACACTGAAGCTTTCTTT
TRBV6-5	TRBJ2-5	NA	NA	CASSYSARVQETQYF	TGTGCCAGCAGTTACTCTGCCAGGGTCCAAGAGACCCAGTACTTC
TRBV7-3	TRBJ2-1	NA	NA	CASSRLQYNEQFF	TGTGCCAGCAGCCGACTCCAATACAATGAGCAGTTCTTC